The next 18 T cell receptor beta chains were all read from a single sample in a study of cytomegalovirus exposure and HLA in healthy donors. In the PCR, 60 Vbeta and 13 Jbeta primers were used. Clones were sequenced by immunoSEQ multiplex PCR, and TCRdb holds only the in-frame ones, with some missing. The sample records about 100,000 clones, roughly 87% being singletons. The sequenced material came from PBMCs. The receptor source for this set is a man aged 30 to 39 in good health and CMV-seropositive.

CDR3 residues: CASSHGTALLGEQYF. In nucleotides, the CDR3 is TGCGCCAGCAGCCATGGGACAGCCTTACTGGGAGAGCAGTACTTC. This rearrangement joins TRBV4-1 to TRBJ2-7; 7 bases map to TRBD1. There are 15 residues in the CDR3. The V segment lost 3 bases and the J segment 7 bases; nucleotides outside the gene matches: 12. Germline-derived CDR1 and CDR2 are MGHRA and YSYEKL.

The chain has TRBV4-2 and TRBJ2-1; 8 bases are shared with TRBD2. The CDR3 sequence is 20 residues long. Germline V gene data show CDR1 as LGHNA and CDR2 as YNFKEQ. After removal of 3 bases from V and 0 bases from J, the junction contained 16 bases not matched to a gene. CDR3 residues: CASSHRAGAYGKSSYNEQFF. The CDR3 nucleotides read TGTGCCAGCAGCCATCGAGCGGGGGCCTATGGAAAGAGCTCCTACAATGAGCAGTTCTTC.

The genes are TRBV10-3 and TRBJ1-2, with 9 bases lining up with TRBD1. The CDR3 is 15 amino acids. CDR1 and CDR2 from the germline V gene are ENHRY and SYGVKD. Trimming took 3 bases from V and 8 from J; bases not matched to a gene: 10. In nucleotides, the CDR3 is TGTGCCATCAGTGAACCCCAACAGGGGGCTAAAGGCTACACCTTC. Residues: CAISEPQQGAKGYTF.

The V call is TRBV5-1, the J call TRBJ2-1; 7 positions match TRBD2. V trimming: 4 bases; J trimming: 8 bases; junction bases outside the gene matches: 12. CDR1 SGHRS and CDR2 YFSETQ come from the germline V gene. The CDR3 consists of 15 residues. The CDR3 coding sequence is TGCGCCAGCAGCCAGCGGGGCTCCTATGCGGATGAGCAGTTCTTC. It specifies CASSQRGSYADEQFF.

V and J are TRBV5-6 and TRBJ2-3, with 9 bases lining up with TRBD2. Germline lookup yields CDR1 SGHDT and CDR2 YYEEEE. CDR3 length: 15 residues. The J segment lost 9 bases and the V segment lost 4 bases, leaving 12 bases of the junction unmatched. CDR3 sequence reads: CASSLIAGAPETQYF. The CDR3 DNA is TGTGCCAGCAGCCTCATAGCGGGGGCCCCCGAAACGCAGTATTTT.

The CDR3 DNA reads TGTGCCAGCAGTGCGAGTAGCTCCTACGAGCAGTACTTC. Translating gives CASSASSSYEQYF. This sequence joins TRBV2 and TRBJ2-7, with D unclear. CDR1 and CDR2 (germline): SNHLY, FYNNEI. The CDR3 sequence is 13 residues long. With 4 bases removed from V and 0 bases from J, the gap between germline ends came to 7 bases. Full variable domain (rest looked up from reference TRBV2 and TRBJ2-7): EPEVTQTPSHQVTQMGQEVILRCVPISNHLYFYWYRQILGQKVEFLVSFYNNEISEKSEIFDDQFSVERPDGSNFTLKIRSTKLEDSAMYFCASSASSSYEQYFGPGTRLTVT.

This clone came up once. An end of the junction does not agree with germline; a read error may underlie this. The chain employs TRBV7-9 and TRBJ2-7, with a tentative D call TRBD1 (6 bases). Germline V gene data show CDR1 as SEHNR and CDR2 as FQNEAQ (reference sequence). The CDR3 has 12 residues. The CDR3 here is CASSLGQASALF. CDR3 nucleotides: TGTGCCAGCAGCTTAGGACAGGCATCGGCCTTATTC.

This clone showed up just once. The chain joins TRBV5-6 to TRBJ2-1, with a tentative D call TRBD1 (5 bases). The CDR3 has 15 amino acids. V shed 3 bases and J shed 5 bases, with 15 bases lying between them. CDR1 and CDR2 (germline): SGHDT, YYEEEE. CDR3: CASSYDWGQNNEQFF. CDR3 coding DNA: TGTGCCAGCAGCTACGACTGGGGCCAGAACAATGAGCAGTTCTTC.

The chain recombines TRBV6-1 with TRBJ2-3, with 11 bases fitting TRBD2. CDR1 and CDR2 (germline): MNHNS, SASEGT. Losses at the gene ends were 7 bases for V and 2 bases for J; bases not matched to a gene: 5. The CDR3 totals 15 residues. Written as DNA, the CDR3 is TGTGCCAGCAAGCGACTAGCGGGGAACACAGATACGCAGTATTTT. Translating gives CASKRLAGNTDTQYF.

The genes are TRBV27 and TRBJ2-7; 7 nucleotides match TRBD1. The CDR3 runs to 15 residues. Germline trimming cut 6 bases from V and 1 base from J; bases unmatched to any gene: 9. Germline V CDR1 and CDR2: MNHEY, SMNVEV (reference sequence). CDR3 protein: CASRTTGPGSYEQYF. DNA of the CDR3: TGTGCCAGCAGGACGACAGGGCCTGGATCCTACGAGCAGTACTTC.

The rearrangement joins TRBV6-5 to TRBJ2-7; perhaps TRBD2 as D (5 bases). Trimming pared 2 bases from V and 0 bases from J, leaving 11 bases between. Germline lookup yields CDR1 MNHEY and CDR2 SVGAGI. The CDR3 covers 15 residues. The CDR3 region is CASSYDIGDSYEQYF. The CDR3 nucleotides are TGTGCCAGCAGTTACGATATCGGGGACTCCTACGAGCAGTACTTC.

This clone was observed a handful of times. The DNA of the CDR3 is TGTGCCAGCACTGCTAGCGGGGACTATGAGCAGTTCTTC. Translated, it gives CASTASGDYEQFF. The chain recombines TRBV6-1 with TRBJ2-1; TRBD2 matches 9 bases. Per germline, CDR1 MNHNS and CDR2 SASEGT. CDR3 length: 13 residues. V lost 7 bases, J lost 8 bases, and 6 bases stayed unmatched.

The chain is built from TRBV5-1 and TRBJ2-1; 9 positions agree with TRBD1. Germline loops: CDR1 SGHRS, CDR2 YFSETQ. Losses at the gene ends were 6 bases for V and 7 bases for J; bases not matched to a gene: 8. The CDR3 sequence is 14 residues long. CDR3 DNA sequence: TGCGCCAGCATCCTACAGGGGGCGTCGAATGAGCAGTTCTTC. Its protein product is CASILQGASNEQFF.

This chain connects TRBV30 to TRBJ1-4; 8 nucleotides match TRBD1. Germline loops: CDR1 GTSNPN, CDR2 SVGIG (reference sequence). V was pared by 3 bases and J by 6 bases, with 3 bases of the junction left unmatched. The length of the CDR3 is 13 residues. This CDR3 reads CAWRSGGYEKLFF. The CDR3 DNA follows: TGTGCCTGGAGATCAGGGGGCTATGAAAAACTGTTTTTT.

The chain uses TRBV2 and TRBJ1-5; 9 nucleotides match TRBD1. Germline V lookup: CDR1 SNHLY, CDR2 FYNNEI. With V trimmed by 6 bases and J by 4 bases, 10 bases remained unmatched. The CDR3 loop spans 16 amino acids. CDR3 loop: CASRTGQGIGNQPQHF. DNA for the CDR3: TGTGCCAGCAGGACGGGACAGGGTATAGGGAATCAGCCCCAGCATTTT.

CDR3 amino acids: CASSQTGDSYNEQFF. The CDR3, as DNA: TGTGCCAGCAGCCAGACAGGGGATTCCTACAATGAGCAGTTCTTC. The V and J genes are TRBV7-3 and TRBJ2-1; 8 bases map to TRBD1. The germline gives CDR1 SGHTA, CDR2 FQGTGA. V was pared by 5 bases and J by 1 base, with 4 bases of the junction left unmatched. The length of the CDR3 is 15 residues.

CDR3 in DNA: TGCGCCAGCAGTCGGACAGGGGGCCCCACAGATACGCAGTATTTT. It is translated as CASSRTGGPTDTQYF. The gene calls are TRBV10-1 and TRBJ2-3; TRBD1 matches at 11 bases. Germline V lookup: CDR1 WNHNN, CDR2 SYGVQD (reference sequence). J lost 2 bases, V lost 5 bases, and 3 bases had no gene match. This CDR3 contains 15 residues.

On this clone: One end of the junction fails to match germline, which may point to a read error. The rearrangement uses TRBV7-9 and TRBJ2-2, with 12 nucleotides matching TRBD1. This CDR3 has 16 amino acids. Germline V gene lookup returns CDR1 SEHNR and CDR2 FQNEAQ (reference sequence). For the CDR3, the DNA is TGTTCCAGCAGCTTGGGACAGGGGGCTTCCACCGGGGAGCTGTTTTTT. Translated: CSSSLGQGASTGELFF.